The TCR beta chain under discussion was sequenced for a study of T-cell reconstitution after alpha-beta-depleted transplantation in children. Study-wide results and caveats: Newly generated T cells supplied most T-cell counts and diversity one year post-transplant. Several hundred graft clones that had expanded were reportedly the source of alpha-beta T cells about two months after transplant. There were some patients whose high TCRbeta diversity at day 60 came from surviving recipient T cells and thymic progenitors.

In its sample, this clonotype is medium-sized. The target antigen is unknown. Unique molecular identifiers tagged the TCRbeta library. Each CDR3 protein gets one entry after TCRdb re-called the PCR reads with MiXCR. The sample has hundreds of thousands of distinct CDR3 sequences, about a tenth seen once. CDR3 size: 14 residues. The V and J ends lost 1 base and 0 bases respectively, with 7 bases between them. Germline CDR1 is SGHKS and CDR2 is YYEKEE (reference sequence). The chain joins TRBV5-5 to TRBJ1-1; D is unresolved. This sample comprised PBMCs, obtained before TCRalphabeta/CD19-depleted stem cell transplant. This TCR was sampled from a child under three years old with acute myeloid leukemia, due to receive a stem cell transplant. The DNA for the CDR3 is TGTGCCAGCAGCTTGACAACTATGAACACTGAAGCTTTCTTT. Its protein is CASSLTTMNTEAFF.